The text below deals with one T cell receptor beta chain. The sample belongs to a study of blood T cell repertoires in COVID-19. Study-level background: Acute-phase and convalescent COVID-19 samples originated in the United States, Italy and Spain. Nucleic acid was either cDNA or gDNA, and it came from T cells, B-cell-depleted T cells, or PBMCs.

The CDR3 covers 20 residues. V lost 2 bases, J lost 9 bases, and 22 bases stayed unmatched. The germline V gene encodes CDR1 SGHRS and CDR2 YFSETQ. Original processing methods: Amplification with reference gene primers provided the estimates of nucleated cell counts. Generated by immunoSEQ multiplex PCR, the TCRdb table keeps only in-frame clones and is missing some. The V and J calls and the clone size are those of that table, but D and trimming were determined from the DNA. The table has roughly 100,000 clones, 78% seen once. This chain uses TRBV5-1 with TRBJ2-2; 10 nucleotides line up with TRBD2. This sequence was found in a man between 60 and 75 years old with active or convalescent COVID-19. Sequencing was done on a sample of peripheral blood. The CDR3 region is CASSFGFVGASGSFARELFF. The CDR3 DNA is TGCGCCAGCAGCTTCGGGTTCGTGGGGGCTAGCGGGAGTTTTGCCCGGGAGCTGTTTTTT.